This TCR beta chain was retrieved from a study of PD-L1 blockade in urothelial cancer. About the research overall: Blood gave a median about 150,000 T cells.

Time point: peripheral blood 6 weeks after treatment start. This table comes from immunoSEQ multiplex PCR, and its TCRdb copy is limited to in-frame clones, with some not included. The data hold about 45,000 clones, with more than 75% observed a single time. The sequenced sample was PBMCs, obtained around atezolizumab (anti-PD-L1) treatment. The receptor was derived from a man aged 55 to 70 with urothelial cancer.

The CDR3 loop reads CAWSLSLTVGYNEQFF. DNA for the CDR3: TGTGCCTGGAGCCTGAGTTTGACAGTCGGCTACAATGAGCAGTTCTTC. The chain carries TRBV30 and TRBJ2-1; tentatively, D is TRBD1 (5 bases). Germline CDR1 GTSNPN, CDR2 SVGIG (reference sequence). V gave up 3 bases and J gave up 3 bases, with 18 bases separating them. The CDR3 has 16 amino acids.